This T cell receptor beta chain was sequenced in a study of cytomegalovirus exposure and HLA in healthy donors. Study outcomes and limitations: Fewer N-insertions than the approximately 610-donor mean were reportedly shown by an Asian-associated ancestry cluster in a later analysis. There were some public TCRs occurring in many donors, but most TCR sequences were rare. In an earlier analysis, most TCR beta V segments were productive about 87% or about 30% of the time.

As for this clone: Its matching antigen is unknown.

V lost 2 bases and J 5 bases, leaving 13 bases between the germline ends. From germline, CDR1 is SGHVS and CDR2 FNYEAQ. CDR3 size: 15 residues. Primers for the PCR totalled 60 Vbeta and 13 Jbeta. Clones were sequenced by immunoSEQ multiplex PCR, and TCRdb holds only the in-frame ones, with some missing. Altogether some 150,000 clones are present, around 79% being singletons, with the ten largest covering about 6.7%. The rearrangement uses TRBV7-6 and TRBJ2-1; D is perhaps TRBD2 (6 bases). Sequencing was carried out using PBMCs. The clonotype was recovered from a man aged 45-65 years in good health and CMV-seropositive. CDR3 sequence reads: CASSLYGGVDNEQFF. The CDR3 bases are TGTGCCAGCAGCTTATACGGGGGAGTCGACAATGAGCAGTTCTTC. The whole variable domain, remainder taken from reference TRBV7-6 and TRBJ2-1, is GAGVSQSPRYKVTKRGQDVALRCDPISGHVSLYWYRQALGQGPEFLTYFNYEAQQDKSGLPNDRFSAERPEGSISTLTIQRTEQRDSAMYRCASSLYGGVDNEQFFGPGTRLTVL.